A single sample gave rise to the 20 T cell receptor beta chains below, sequenced in a study of blood T cells in healthy people across ages. Together with a sample-barcoded 5' primer, a J-beta primer mix was included in a second PCR lasting roughly 6 to 12 cycles. TCRdb reprocessed the 5' RACE reads via MiXCR and lists one record per CDR3 protein. The sample has 790,000 or so distinct CDR3 sequences; around 50% are singletons. The material sequenced was blood. These TCRs come from a man aged 40-55 years in good health.

The rearrangement joins TRBV7-2 to TRBJ1-5; 9 bases align to TRBD1. From germline, CDR1 is SGHTA and CDR2 FQGNSA. This CDR3 is 14 amino acids long. V lost 4 bases and J lost 5; bases outside the gene matches: 3. The CDR3 is CASSSGQGYQPQHF. For the CDR3, the DNA is TGTGCCAGCAGCTCCGGACAGGGGTATCAGCCCCAGCATTTT.

This rearrangement joins TRBV3-1 to TRBJ2-1; 9 nucleotides align to TRBD1. After removal of 4 bases from V and 3 bases from J, the junction contained 10 bases not matched to a gene. The CDR3 sequence is 17 residues long. Germline-derived CDR1 and CDR2 are LGHDT and YNNKEL (reference sequence). The CDR3 spells CASSPGQGEFDYNEQFF. The CDR3 DNA follows: TGTGCCAGCAGCCCGGGACAGGGCGAATTCGACTACAATGAGCAGTTCTTC.

V and J are TRBV6-5 and TRBJ1-2, with a weak D call TRBD1 (5 bases). Per germline, CDR1 MNHEY and CDR2 SVGAGI. The CDR3 runs to 13 residues. The ends were cut back, 0 bases at V and 8 bases at J, with 10 bases in the middle. CDR3 sequence reads: CASSYSAGRGYTF. In DNA, the CDR3 is TGTGCCAGCAGTTACTCGGCAGGGCGGGGCTACACCTTC.

V gene TRBV20-1 combines with J gene TRBJ2-4, with TRBD2 identical over 9 bases. The germline CDR1 and CDR2 sequences are DFQATT and SNEGSKA (reference sequence). After removal of 1 base from V and 0 bases from J, the junction contained 7 bases not matched to a gene. This CDR3 contains 17 residues. The CDR3 loop reads CSARVAGGALAKNIQYF. The CDR3 bases are TGCAGTGCTAGAGTTGCGGGGGGGGCACTAGCCAAAAACATTCAGTACTTC.

This clonotype was observed a handful of times. This chain links TRBV20-1 with TRBJ2-5, with TRBD1 matching over 7 bases. The germline CDR1 and CDR2 sequences are DFQATT and SNEGSKA (reference sequence). The V segment lost 2 bases and the J segment 3 bases; nucleotides outside the gene matches: 6. The CDR3 runs to 14 residues. In DNA form, the CDR3 reads TGCAGTGCTAGACTGAGGGGGCTAAAAGAGACCCAGTACTTC. Amino acids: CSARLRGLKETQYF.

This clonotype came up a few times. This chain links TRBV20-1 with TRBJ2-1; D is ambiguous. The CDR3 totals 14 residues. The V end was cut by 4 bases, the J end by 2 bases, with 12 bases between. Germline V lookup: CDR1 DFQATT, CDR2 SNEGSKA (reference sequence). The CDR3 protein is CSAKNRVTYNEQFF. Written as DNA, the CDR3 is TGCAGTGCTAAAAACCGGGTAACCTACAATGAGCAGTTCTTC.

The chain joins TRBV10-3 to TRBJ2-7, with TRBD1 matching 8 bases. Germline-derived CDR1 and CDR2 are ENHRY and SYGVKD. The CDR3 loop spans 16 amino acids. With 4 bases clipped from V and 4 bases from J, the junction kept 12 bases outside the gene matches. The CDR3 DNA is TGTGCCATCAGTGCGACAGGGGCGACGGGGCGATACGAGCAGTACTTC. Amino acid sequence: CAISATGATGRYEQYF.

The rearrangement joins TRBV12-3 or TRBV12-4 to TRBJ1-6; no clear D. This CDR3 is built from 13 residues. V was clipped by 5 bases and J by 7 bases, with 9 bases between them. CDR3 nucleotide sequence: TGTGCCAGCAGTGTTGAACTGAATTCACCCCTCCACTTT. Amino acids: CASSVELNSPLHF.

This sequence joins TRBV7-9 and TRBJ2-7, with 7 bases fitting TRBD2. The J call may be faulty, since TRBJ2-5 better matches the DNA end. The germline CDR1 and CDR2 sequences are SEHNR and FQNEAQ (reference sequence). This CDR3 comprises 14 residues. CDR3 sequence: CASSAPVWEGTQYF. In DNA, the CDR3 is TGTGCCAGCAGTGCGCCTGTCTGGGAGGGGACCCAGTACTTC.

J is TRBJ2-3 and V is TRBV2, with 10 bases identical to TRBD2. Trimming took 2 bases from V and 0 from J; bases not matched to a gene: 5. The CDR3 has 17 amino acids. Germline CDR1 reads SNHLY; CDR2 reads FYNNEI. The chain's CDR3 is CASSESLAGASTDTQYF. The CDR3 DNA sequence: TGTGCCAGCAGTGAATCCCTAGCGGGGGCTAGCACAGATACGCAGTATTTT.

This clonotype was counted a single time. A read error may account for a junction end that differs from germline. The chain recombines TRBV5-1 with TRBJ2-7; 8 nucleotides agree with TRBD1. The CDR3 is made up of 12 amino acids. CDR1 and CDR2 from the germline V gene are SGHRS and YFSETQ. The DNA of the CDR3 is TGCGCCTGCAGCTTTGACAGGGGCGAGCAGTACTTC. It translates to CACSFDRGEQYF.

V usage is TRBV6-2 or TRBV6-3 and J usage is TRBJ2-3; the D gene is possibly TRBD2 (5 bases). Deletions cut 3 bases from V and 3 bases from J, with 13 bases between. CDR1 is MNHEY and CDR2 is SVGEGT in the germline V gene. This CDR3 region has 15 residues. In DNA, the CDR3 is TGTGCCAGCAGTTATCGCGAGGGTTTAACAGATACGCAGTATTTT. It translates to CASSYREGLTDTQYF.

This clonotype showed up many times. The J gene is TRBJ1-1, the V gene TRBV5-1; 10 bases are a match to TRBD1. Germline CDR1 reads SGHRS; CDR2 reads YFSETQ. The CDR3 is 16 amino acids. The junction had 4 bases not matched to a gene; V was cut back by 0 bases and J by 2 bases. The CDR3 reads CASSLGDRGLNTEAFF. For the CDR3, the DNA is TGCGCCAGCAGCTTGGGGGACAGGGGACTCAACACTGAAGCTTTCTTT.

The gene calls are TRBV6-5 and TRBJ2-5, with D possibly matching TRBD1 (5 bases). Trimming left V 0 bases short and J 1 base short, with 12 bases between. The germline CDR1 and CDR2 sequences are MNHEY and SVGAGI. The CDR3 contains 16 residues. The CDR3 DNA reads as TGTGCCAGCAGTTACTCGAAAGGGGCCAGCCAAGAGACCCAGTACTTC. Protein product: CASSYSKGASQETQYF.

The chain is built from TRBV7-6 and TRBJ2-1; TRBD2 agrees at 12 bases. Germline CDR1 and CDR2: SGHVS and FNYEAQ. The CDR3 consists of 15 residues. The ends lost 5 bases at V and 12 bases at J; junction bases unmatched: 11. The CDR3 DNA follows: TGTGCCAGCAGCCAACTAGCGGGGGGCACAGATACGCAGTTCTTC. It codes for CASSQLAGGTDTQFF. The full variable domain, completed using reference TRBV7-6 and TRBJ2-1, is GAGVSQSPRYKVTKRGQDVALRCDPISGHVSLYWYRQALGQGPEFLTYFNYEAQQDKSGLPNDRFSAERPEGSISTLTIQRTEQRDSAMYRCASSQLAGGTDTQFFGPGTRLTVL.

J is TRBJ2-3 and V is TRBV5-5; perhaps TRBD2 as D (6 bases). The CDR3 has 16 residues. V was shortened by 2 bases and J by 0 bases, with 13 bases between the two germline ends. Germline V lookup: CDR1 SGHKS, CDR2 YYEKEE (reference sequence). The CDR3 nucleotides are TGTGCCAGCAGCTTACGAGCAGGGACTAGCACAGATACGCAGTATTTT. It is translated as CASSLRAGTSTDTQYF.

The rearrangement links TRBV2 to TRBJ2-5, with D possibly matching TRBD2 (5 bases). This CDR3 has 15 residues. CDR1 SNHLY and CDR2 FYNNEI come from the germline V gene. Between the trimmed V and J ends, which lost 6 bases and 2 bases, there was a span of 16 bases. CDR3 DNA sequence: TGTGCCAGCAGAAAGGTCCGAGGAGGACAAGAGACCCAGTACTTC. Amino acid sequence: CASRKVRGGQETQYF.

CDR3 residues: CASSPQGGGAGTQYF. In nucleotides, the CDR3 is TGTGCCAGCAGCCCACAGGGTGGCGGGGCGGGTACGCAGTATTTT. The rearrangement links TRBV7-2 to TRBJ2-3; D is possibly TRBD1 or TRBD2 (6 bases each). The CDR3 is made up of 15 amino acids. Germline CDR1 reads SGHTA; CDR2 reads FQGNSA. Trimming left V 5 bases short and J 8 bases short, with 20 bases between.

The chain combines TRBV4-3 with TRBJ1-4; D is unclear. Trimming took 4 bases from V and 4 from J, leaving 13 bases between them. The CDR3 covers 15 residues. The germline V gene encodes CDR1 LGHNA and CDR2 YSLEER. The CDR3: CASSPFESHNEKLFF. CDR3 nucleotide sequence: TGCGCCAGCAGCCCTTTTGAGAGCCATAATGAAAAACTGTTTTTT.

The gene calls are TRBV4-3 and TRBJ2-1; D is uncertain. The CDR3 totals 15 residues. Germline-derived CDR1 and CDR2 are LGHNA and YSLEER. Deletions cut 0 bases from V and 4 bases from J, with 10 bases between. The CDR3 DNA is TGCGCCAGCAGCCAAGATCACCAGCCTTACAATGAGCAGTTCTTC. Its translation: CASSQDHQPYNEQFF.